One sample yielded the 16 T cell receptor beta chains listed below, sequenced in a study of early T cells in non-severe SARS-CoV-2 infection. MiXCR, run by TCRdb on the 5' RACE reads, gives a single entry per CDR3 protein. The sample holds 76,000 or so distinct CDR3 sequences; 11% are singletons and the top ten take around 5%. Sequenced input: whole blood. The receptors here all came from an adult who was a healthcare worker with PCR-confirmed SARS-CoV-2 infection or an uninfected control (not recorded which).

In this sample, this clonotype turned up many times. This sequence joins TRBV10-3 and TRBJ2-7; D unclear. From germline, CDR1 is ENHRY and CDR2 SYGVKD. CDR3 length equals 14 residues. With 0 bases removed from V and 1 base from J, the gap between germline ends came to 7 bases. DNA for the CDR3: TGTGCCATCAGTGAGTCTAGTGGATCCTACGAGCAGTACTTC. Its protein is CAISESSGSYEQYF.

V is TRBV7-9 and J is TRBJ2-7, with D uncertain. Trimming took 5 bases from V and 9 from J, leaving 11 bases between them. This CDR3 is 11 amino acids long. Germline values: CDR1 SEHNR, CDR2 FQNEAQ (reference sequence). CDR3 bases: TGTGCCAGCAGCCGCACGGTCAGGCAGTACTTC. It codes for CASSRTVRQYF.

To note about this clonotype: A clone one base away is much larger, so this may be a read error. The rearrangement joins TRBV4-1 to TRBJ2-1; 7 bases are shared with TRBD2. This CDR3 is 14 amino acids long. In germline, CDR1 is MGHRA, CDR2 YSYEKL. CDR3 in DNA: TGCACCAGCAGCCAAAGCGGGGCCTACAATGAGCAGTTCTTC. Protein product: CTSSQSGAYNEQFF.

The V gene is TRBV7-2, the J gene TRBJ2-7; 7 bases are a match to TRBD2. Germline trimming cut 2 bases from V and 3 bases from J; bases unmatched to any gene: 7. There are 15 residues in the CDR3. Germline loops: CDR1 SGHTA, CDR2 FQGNSA. The CDR3 region has the DNA TGTGCCAGCAGCTTATTGGCGGGGGTGGACTACGAGCAGTACTTC. Protein sequence: CASSLLAGVDYEQYF.

This clonotype was seen many times. The chain uses TRBV20-1 and TRBJ2-1; D is undetermined. The V and J ends lost 1 base and 3 bases respectively, with 7 bases between them. Germline V lookup: CDR1 DFQATT, CDR2 SNEGSKA (reference sequence). The CDR3 is 13 residues long. DNA of the CDR3: TGCAGTGCTAGAGTTGACGACTACAATGAGCAGTTCTTC. Protein product: CSARVDDYNEQFF.

This clonotype has at least ten counts. This rearrangement joins TRBV5-4 to TRBJ2-2; no reliable D call. This CDR3 comprises 14 residues. Germline CDR1 and CDR2: SGHNT and YYREEE (reference sequence). The V end lost 0 bases, the J end lost 1 base, and 4 bases lay between the germline ends. As DNA, the CDR3 is TGTGCCAGCAGCTTGGGCTGGAACACCGGGGAGCTGTTTTTT. Translated, it gives CASSLGWNTGELFF.

This clonotype turned up a few times. The V and J genes are TRBV27 and TRBJ2-7; 8 bases fit TRBD2. CDR3 length equals 15 residues. The germline V gene encodes CDR1 MNHEY and CDR2 SMNVEV (reference sequence). Germline trimming cut 5 bases from V and 2 bases from J; bases unmatched to any gene: 8. The CDR3 reads CASSPRPGGTYEQYF. Written as DNA, the CDR3 is TGTGCCAGCAGTCCCAGACCGGGAGGGACCTACGAGCAGTACTTC.

This clonotype was observed at least ten times. The gene calls are TRBV18 and TRBJ2-7; unclear D gene. Trimming removed 3 bases from V and 1 base from J, with 4 bases in between. The CDR3 is 12 residues long. Germline CDR1 reads KGHSH; CDR2 reads LQKENI. CDR3 protein: CASSPSSYEQYF. The CDR3 bases are TGTGCCAGCTCACCTTCGTCCTACGAGCAGTACTTC.

This clonotype has only a few counts. J is TRBJ1-1 and V is TRBV5-5; 10 nucleotides align to TRBD1. CDR3 length equals 14 residues. V trimming: 4 bases; J trimming: 9 bases; junction bases outside the gene matches: 9. Looked up from germline, CDR1 is SGHKS and CDR2 is YYEKEE (reference sequence). The CDR3 DNA is TGTGCCAGCAGCCGAGACAGGGGGCAGCGACAAGCTTTCTTT. This translates into CASSRDRGQRQAFF.

Ten or more counts support this clonotype. V and J are TRBV25-1 and TRBJ1-2; a weak D match, TRBD1 (5 bases). The CDR3 has 15 amino acids. Between the trimmed V and J ends, which lost 2 bases and 4 bases, there was a span of 14 bases. Per the germline V gene, CDR1 is MGHDK and CDR2 is SYGVNS. The CDR3 DNA sequence: TGTGCCAGCAGTGAAGAGGGCGACAGCCTCTATGGCTACACCTTC. Its protein is CASSEEGDSLYGYTF.

The chain has TRBV6-6 and TRBJ2-7; possible D gene TRBD2, 5 bases. V was trimmed by 8 bases and J by 6 bases, leaving 11 bases between them. The CDR3 is 11 amino acids. Germline lookup yields CDR1 MNHNY and CDR2 SVGAGI (reference sequence). CDR3 DNA: TGTGCCAGCGGGAGAGAATCCGAGCAGTACTTC. This sequence encodes CASGRESEQYF.

The gene calls are TRBV29-1 and TRBJ2-1; D gene unclear. Germline assignment: CDR1 SQVTM and CDR2 ANQGSEA. Deletions cut 5 bases from V and 5 bases from J, with 4 bases between. The CDR3 runs 10 residues. This chain's CDR3 is CSVTNNEQFF. CDR3 sequence (DNA): TGCAGCGTTACAAACAATGAGCAGTTCTTC.

This sequence joins TRBV2 and TRBJ2-1, with a tentative D call TRBD1 (6 bases). The CDR3 is made up of 15 amino acids. The germline V gene has CDR1 SNHLY and CDR2 FYNNEI. The germline V and J ends were trimmed by 6 bases and 3 bases, with 15 bases remaining between them. The CDR3 region has the DNA TGTGCCAGCAGGAAAGGGGGTCTAGTCTACAATGAGCAGTTCTTC. As protein: CASRKGGLVYNEQFF.

About this clonotype itself: A much more abundant neighbour one base away suggests this may be a read error. V gene TRBV6-2 or TRBV6-3 combines with J gene TRBJ2-7; D unclear. This CDR3 is built from 10 residues. The V gene lost 5 bases and the J gene lost 3 bases, with 2 bases spanning the gap. Germline V gene sequence: CDR1 MNHEY, CDR2 SVGEGT. In DNA, the CDR3 is TGTGCCAGCAGTGACTACGAGCAGTACTTC. Encoded protein: CASSDYEQYF.

In its sample, this clonotype is medium-sized. V gene TRBV6-1 combines with J gene TRBJ2-7; D might be TRBD1 or TRBD2, each matching 5 bases. CDR3 length: 15 amino acids. Looked up from germline, CDR1 is MNHNS and CDR2 is SASEGT. The V end lost 0 bases, the J end lost 0 bases, and 9 bases lay between the germline ends. CDR3 DNA: TGTGCCAGCAGTGAAGCTTGGGGGATCTCCTACGAGCAGTACTTC. This translates into CASSEAWGISYEQYF.

The chain uses TRBV7-3 and TRBJ2-1; D not certain. CDR3 length equals 20 residues. CDR1 is SGHTA, CDR2 FQGTGA, per germline. Between the trimmed V and J ends, which lost 1 base and 0 bases, there was a span of 22 bases. The CDR3 here is CASSLRAPFGALSSYNEQFF. Written as DNA, the CDR3 is TGTGCCAGCAGCTTAAGGGCCCCTTTTGGCGCTCTGAGCTCCTACAATGAGCAGTTCTTC.